What follows are 13 T cell receptor beta chains derived from one specimen sequenced in a study of metastatic and nonmetastatic thyroid tumors. Every patient underwent thyroid surgery untreated. TCRdb re-processed the PCR reads through MiXCR. The data show over 12,000 clones, with 20% to 25% seen just once and 7.7% held by the top ten. Sequences were obtained from tumor tissue. These receptors were collected from a female donor with papillary thyroid cancer or a benign thyroid nodule (not recorded which). Some clones in this sample may be carry-over from other donors' samples.

Only a few counts were recorded for this clone. The gene calls are TRBV28 and TRBJ1-3; D ambiguous. V lost 5 bases and J 6 bases, leaving 20 bases between the germline ends. In germline, CDR1 is MDHEN, CDR2 SYDVKM. The CDR3 runs 16 residues. The CDR3 protein is CASSTNTLTSLNTIYF. In nucleotides, the CDR3 is TGTGCCAGCAGTACTAACACCTTGACCTCTTTAAACACCATATATTTT.

This clone was observed many times. Since a much larger clone is just one base distant, this may be a read error. In the same sample, other DNA sequences code for this CDR3. The chain employs TRBV27 and TRBJ1-5; a possible D gene is TRBD1 (6 bases). CDR3 length: 13 residues. Germline CDR1 and CDR2: MNHEY and SMNVEV (reference sequence). Here the CDR3 DNA reads TGCGCCAGTAAAAGGGGGTCGGATCAGCCCCAGCATTTT. It encodes CASKRGSDQPQHF.

In its sample, this clone was seen many times. The genes are TRBV18 and TRBJ2-3; possible D gene TRBD2, 7 bases. The V gene lost 5 bases and the J gene lost 5 bases, with 17 bases spanning the gap. CDR1 KGHSH and CDR2 LQKENI come from the germline V gene. This CDR3 spans 15 amino acids. The CDR3 coding sequence is TGTGCCAGCTCAAAAAGTCGGGGGGCTGAAGATACGCAGTATTTT. Its translation: CASSKSRGAEDTQYF.

This clone is labeled as medium-sized. The chain joins TRBV5-1 to TRBJ2-3, with 7 bases fitting TRBD2. Germline trimming cut 6 bases from V and 5 bases from J; bases unmatched to any gene: 12. Per germline, CDR1 SGHRS and CDR2 YFSETQ. The CDR3 runs 15 residues. CDR3 region: CASKFGTGGGDTQYF. In DNA form, the CDR3 reads TGCGCCAGCAAATTCGGAACGGGAGGAGGAGATACGCAGTATTTT.

This clone was seen ten or more times. This chain uses TRBV20-1 with TRBJ2-3, with TRBD2 matching 11 bases. J was trimmed by 4 bases and V by 1 base; bases with no gene match: 7. Germline assignment: CDR1 DFQATT and CDR2 SNEGSKA (reference sequence). This CDR3 is 16 amino acids long. The CDR3 spells CSARGVLAGEADTQYF. For the CDR3, the DNA is TGCAGTGCTAGAGGAGTACTAGCGGGAGAAGCAGATACGCAGTATTTT.

The chain joins TRBV2 to TRBJ2-1, with D unresolved. This CDR3 region has 13 residues. Germline CDR1 and CDR2: SNHLY and FYNNEI. Trimming removed 8 bases at V and 9 bases at J, with 17 bases between. The CDR3 sequence is CASDSVASGEQFF. The DNA of the CDR3 is TGTGCCAGCGACTCGGTTGCTTCGGGTGAGCAGTTCTTC.

This clone is classed as medium-sized (0.01 to 0.1%). The rearrangement uses TRBV7-3 and TRBJ2-1; 10 nucleotides line up with TRBD2. The CDR3 sequence is 16 residues long. Per the germline V gene, CDR1 is SGHTA and CDR2 is FQGTGA. J lost 7 bases, V lost 2 bases, and 8 bases had no gene match. CDR3 nucleotides: TGTGCCAGCAGCTTAGGCTTGGGACTAGCGCAGAATGAGCAGTTCTTC. It translates to CASSLGLGLAQNEQFF. Full variable domain (rest looked up from reference TRBV7-3 and TRBJ2-1): GAGVSQTPSNKVTEKGKYVELRCDPISGHTALYWYRQSLGQGPEFLIYFQGTGAADDSGLPNDRFFAVRPEGSVSTLKIQRTERGDSAVYLCASSLGLGLAQNEQFFGPGTRLTVL.

Note on this clone: The germline gene is not matched at one end of the junction; a read error may be the cause. Written as DNA, the CDR3 is TGTGCTAGCAGTCATTCGGGGTGTGCCTATGGCTACACCTTC. This gives the protein CASSHSGCAYGYTF. This chain links TRBV6-1 with TRBJ1-2, with D uncertain. Germline loops: CDR1 MNHNS, CDR2 SASEGT. CDR3 size: 14 residues.

By share, this clone counts as medium-sized. The chain uses TRBV12-3 or TRBV12-4 and TRBJ1-2; no definite D call. Trimming took off 3 bases at V and 0 bases at J, with 8 bases between the two ends. The CDR3 loop spans 14 amino acids. The CDR3 region is CASSFVDSNYGYTF. The CDR3 DNA is TGTGCCAGCAGTTTTGTCGATTCTAACTATGGCTACACCTTC.

This clone is classed as medium-sized (0.01 to 0.1%). The rearrangement links TRBV10-1 to TRBJ1-6; TRBD1 is a possible D gene (5 bases). The CDR3 has 14 amino acids. Germline V gives CDR1 WNHNN, CDR2 SYGVQD (reference sequence). Trimming stripped 3 bases from V and 11 bases from J, with 14 bases between. The CDR3 nucleotides are TGCGCCAGCAGTGAAGGGATAGGGACGACACCCCTCCACTTT. This sequence encodes CASSEGIGTTPLHF.

This clone was seen ten or more times. V and J are TRBV19 and TRBJ2-5, with TRBD1 identical over 10 bases. This CDR3 spans 16 amino acids. After removal of 5 bases from V and 1 base from J, the junction contained 7 bases not matched to a gene. Germline V gene sequence: CDR1 LNHDA, CDR2 SQIVND (reference sequence). The CDR3 protein is CASSPGGQGIQETQYF. In DNA, the CDR3 is TGTGCCAGTAGTCCCGGGGGACAGGGGATCCAAGAGACCCAGTACTTC.

This clone was picked up many times. The gene calls are TRBV12-3 or TRBV12-4 and TRBJ2-4; unclear D gene. Trimming took off 5 bases at V and 3 bases at J, with 14 bases between the two ends. This CDR3 comprises 15 residues. CDR3 DNA: TGTGCCAGCAGTCCTCCGGGCTTTGACAAAAACATTCAGTACTTC. Translated, it gives CASSPPGFDKNIQYF.

The gene calls are TRBV2 and TRBJ2-7; possible D gene TRBD2, 6 bases. The length of the CDR3 is 12 residues. With 6 bases removed from V and 2 bases from J, the gap between germline ends came to 8 bases. Germline values: CDR1 SNHLY, CDR2 FYNNEI. Here the CDR3 reads CASRLATYEQYF. DNA of the CDR3: TGTGCCAGCAGACTAGCCACCTACGAGCAGTACTTC. The entire variable domain, with the rest obtained from reference TRBV2 and TRBJ2-7, is as follows: EPEVTQTPSHQVTQMGQEVILRCVPISNHLYFYWYRQILGQKVEFLVSFYNNEISEKSEIFDDQFSVERPDGSNFTLKIRSTKLEDSAMYFCASRLATYEQYFGPGTRLTVT.